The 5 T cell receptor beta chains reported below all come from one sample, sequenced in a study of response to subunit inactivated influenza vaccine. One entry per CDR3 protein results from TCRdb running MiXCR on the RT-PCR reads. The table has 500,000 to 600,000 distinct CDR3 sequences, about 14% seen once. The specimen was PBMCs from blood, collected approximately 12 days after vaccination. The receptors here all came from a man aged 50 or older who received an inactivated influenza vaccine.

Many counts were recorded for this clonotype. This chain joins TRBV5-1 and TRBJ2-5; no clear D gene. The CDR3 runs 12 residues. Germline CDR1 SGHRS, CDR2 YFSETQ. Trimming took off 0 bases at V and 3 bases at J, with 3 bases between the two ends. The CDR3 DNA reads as TGCGCCAGCAGCTTGGAAAAAGAGACCCAGTACTTC. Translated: CASSLEKETQYF. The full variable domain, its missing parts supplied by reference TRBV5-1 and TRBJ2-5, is KAGVTQTPRYLIKTRGQQVTLSCSPISGHRSVSWYQQTPGQGLQFLFEYFSETQRNKGNFPGRFSGRQFSNSRSEMNVSTLELGDSALYLCASSLEKETQYFGPGTRLLVL.

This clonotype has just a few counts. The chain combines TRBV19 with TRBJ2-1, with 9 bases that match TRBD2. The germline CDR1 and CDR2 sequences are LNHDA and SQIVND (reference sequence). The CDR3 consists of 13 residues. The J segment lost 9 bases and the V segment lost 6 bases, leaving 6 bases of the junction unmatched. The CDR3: CASRGTSRGEQFF. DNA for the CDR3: TGTGCCAGTAGGGGGACTAGCAGGGGTGAGCAGTTCTTC.

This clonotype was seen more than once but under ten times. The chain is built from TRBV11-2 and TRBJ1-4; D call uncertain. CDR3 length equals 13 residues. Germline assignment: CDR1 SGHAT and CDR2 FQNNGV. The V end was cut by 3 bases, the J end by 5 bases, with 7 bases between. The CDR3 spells CASSLSKNEKLFF. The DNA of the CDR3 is TGTGCCAGCAGCTTGAGCAAAAATGAAAAACTGTTTTTT.

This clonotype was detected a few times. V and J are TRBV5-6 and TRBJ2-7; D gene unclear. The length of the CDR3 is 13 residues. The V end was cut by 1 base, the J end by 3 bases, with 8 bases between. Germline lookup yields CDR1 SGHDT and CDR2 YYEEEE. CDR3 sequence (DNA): TGTGCCAGCAGCTTGAACAGTTACTACGAGCAGTACTTC. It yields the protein CASSLNSYYEQYF. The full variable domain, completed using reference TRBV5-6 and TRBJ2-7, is DAGVTQSPTHLIKTRGQQVTLRCSPKSGHDTVSWYQQALGQGPQFIFQYYEEEERQRGNFPDRFSGHQFPNYSSELNVNALLLGDSALYLCASSLNSYYEQYFGPGTRLTVT.

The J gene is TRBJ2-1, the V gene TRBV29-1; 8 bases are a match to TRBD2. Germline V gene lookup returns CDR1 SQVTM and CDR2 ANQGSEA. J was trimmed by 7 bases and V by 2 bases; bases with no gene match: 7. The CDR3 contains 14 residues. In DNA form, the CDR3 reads TGCAGCGTTGAATGGCTAGCGGGCCCTAATGAGCAGTTCTTC. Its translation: CSVEWLAGPNEQFF.